This T cell receptor (beta chain) stems from a study of blood T cell repertoires in COVID-19. As for the study in general: Spain, Italy and the United States supplied samples that represented acute and convalescent COVID-19. Nucleic acid was either cDNA or gDNA, and it came from T cells, B-cell-depleted T cells, or PBMCs.

Trimming removed 0 bases at V and 4 bases at J, with 7 bases between. The germline V gene encodes CDR1 GTSNPN and CDR2 SVGIG (reference sequence). This CDR3 has 12 residues. Produced via immunoSEQ multiplex PCR; TCRdb's table is partial and in-frame only. Altogether some 140,000 clones are present, 80% to 90% being singletons, with the ten largest covering about 13%. The chain carries TRBV30 and TRBJ2-7; D might be TRBD2 (6 bases). Sample: peripheral blood. This sequence originates from a human donor in a cohort sampled during active COVID-19. CDR3 region: CAWSVGGYEQYF. The CDR3 region has the DNA TGTGCCTGGAGTGTCGGGGGTTACGAGCAGTACTTC.